Listed below are T cell receptor beta chains from one sample, sequenced in a study of T cells expressing NK-cell markers. Reprocessing the 5' RACE reads, TCRdb reports a single entry for every CDR3 protein and omits DNA. The table lists more than 250,000 distinct CDR3 sequences. Sequenced input: blood T cells: a sorted CD56 or NKG2C T cell subset, CD4+ or CD8+ T cells, or bulk PBMC T cells (not recorded which). Every receptor here comes from a man aged 18 to 30 in good health. Each CDR3 is given with its conserved first and last residue.

length	V	J	CDR3
14	TRBV20-1	TRBJ1-1	CSARYREGNTEAFF
15	TRBV12-3/TRBV12-4	TRBJ2-2	CASGPGGQMAGELFF
12	TRBV29-1	TRBJ2-4	CSVQGTKNIQYF
11	TRBV5-5	TRBJ2-1	CASSLGGLAFF
16	TRBV11-3	TRBJ2-1	CASSPDSGRVWNEQFF
18	TRBV21-1	TRBJ2-1	CASSKGGTSGRSYNEQFF
15	TRBV15	TRBJ2-7	CATSFAKGLSYEQYF
12	TRBV29-1	TRBJ2-2	CSVDRHTGELFF
15	TRBV5-6	TRBJ2-1	CASSMRLADHNEQFF
13	TRBV7-9	TRBJ1-2	CASNLRDRGSYTF
16	TRBV5-6	TRBJ2-2	CASSPSQEARTGELFF
11	TRBV20-1	TRBJ2-7	CSASWPDGQYF
14	TRBV7-2	TRBJ1-4	CASSEVPGRKKLFF
14	TRBV5-5	TRBJ2-7	CASSPRTSHMEQYF
16	TRBV4-2	TRBJ1-3	CASRLLGTISGNTIYF
15	TRBV5-6	TRBJ1-1	CASSLAPGRSVEAFF
11	TRBV5-6	TRBJ2-1	CASSSQLEEFF
13	TRBV29-1	TRBJ2-7	CSVPGRGLLEQYF
15	TRBV12-3/TRBV12-4	TRBJ2-2	CASSRDSLWAGELFF
13	TRBV20-1	TRBJ2-5	CSARGPWGETQCF
16	TRBV19	TRBJ2-1	CASSIGVAGALNEQFF
14	TRBV29-1	TRBJ2-5	CSVSLAGPQETQYF
13	TRBV20-1	TRBJ2-3	CSAPDNSRGTQYF
13	TRBV5-6	TRBJ2-5	CASSLRQGETQYF
15	TRBV2	TRBJ2-6	CASSLGPLGANVLTF
14	TRBV11-1	TRBJ2-1	CASSLETGGNEQFF
17	TRBV3-1	TRBJ2-2	CASSQVTLTSAPGELFF
17	TRBV6-1	TRBJ2-5	CASRRDYRGATQETQYF
13	TRBV5-6	TRBJ1-3	CASSLQGGNTIYF
19	TRBV6-2/TRBV6-3	TRBJ2-7	CASSSSPWTSVHRVYEQYF
15	TRBV3-1	TRBJ1-1	CASSPGLGIGTEAFF
12	TRBV12-3/TRBV12-4	TRBJ1-4	CASKRQSEKLFF